These 26 T cell receptor beta chains were sequenced from one sample in a study of OX40 agonist ivuxolimab in advanced cancers. Generated by immunoSEQ multiplex PCR, the TCRdb table keeps only in-frame clones and is missing some. The profile shows 78,000 or so clones, roughly nine tenths of them singletons. The sequencing here drew on CD4+ or CD8+ T cells sorted from blood, taken in a trial of the OX40 agonist ivuxolimab. The source of these receptors is an adult with an advanced solid tumor such as melanoma, head and neck, liver or kidney cancer.

This clone appeared once. The chain carries TRBV9 and TRBJ2-7; 7 nucleotides align to TRBD1. From germline, CDR1 is SGDLS and CDR2 YYNGEE. The CDR3 consists of 16 residues. V was clipped by 4 bases and J by 4 bases; unmatched bases: 14. CDR3 protein: CASSQSPGTASYEQYF. DNA of the CDR3: TGTGCCAGCAGCCAATCCCCCGGGACAGCTAGTTACGAGCAGTACTTC.

The chain combines TRBV7-9 with TRBJ2-1; 10 bases map to TRBD2. From germline, CDR1 is SEHNR and CDR2 FQNEAQ (reference sequence). This CDR3 contains 14 residues. Germline trimming cut 0 bases from V and 9 bases from J; bases unmatched to any gene: 2. DNA of the CDR3: TGTGCCAGCAGCTTAGCACTAGCGGGGACTGAGCAGTTCTTC. The encoded protein is CASSLALAGTEQFF.

The rearrangement joins TRBV19 to TRBJ2-3; TRBD2 agrees at 7 bases. The CDR3 is 16 residues long. The germline CDR1 and CDR2 sequences are LNHDA and SQIVND (reference sequence). Trimming at V came to 7 bases and at J to 3 bases, leaving 13 bases not matched to a gene. The CDR3 DNA sequence: TGTGCCAGTACCGCATTACGGGGGGAGGGGACAGATACGCAGTATTTT. Its protein product is CASTALRGEGTDTQYF.

The J gene is TRBJ1-2, the V gene TRBV7-9, with TRBD1 matching 7 bases. V lost 5 bases to trimming and J lost 1 base; unmatched junction nucleotides: 13. Germline lookup yields CDR1 SEHNR and CDR2 FQNEAQ (reference sequence). The CDR3 spans 17 residues. The CDR3 DNA sequence: TGTGCCAGCAGCCCAATGATGGGACAGACTAATAACTATGGCTACACCTTC. This codes for CASSPMMGQTNNYGYTF. Drawing the rest from reference TRBV7-9 and TRBJ1-2, the complete variable domain is DTGVSQNPRHKITKRGQNVTFRCDPISEHNRLYWYRQTLGQGPEFLTYFQNEAQLEKSRLLSDRFSAERPKGSFSTLEIQRTEQGDSAMYLCASSPMMGQTNNYGYTFGSGTRLTVV.

This clone was counted a single time. This sequence joins TRBV6-5 and TRBJ2-3; weak D call: TRBD2 (6 bases). Germline V gene data show CDR1 as MNHEY and CDR2 as SVGAGI. The CDR3 loop spans 15 amino acids. Trimming took off 5 bases at V and 0 bases at J, with 12 bases between the two ends. CDR3 in amino acids: CASSLFSGSTDTQYF. The CDR3, as DNA: TGTGCCAGCAGTCTCTTCAGCGGGAGCACAGATACGCAGTATTTT.

V gene TRBV5-1 combines with J gene TRBJ2-3; 9 bases are a match to TRBD1. CDR3 length: 15 residues. V dropped 4 bases and J dropped 0; count of bases not matched to a gene: 3. Germline CDR1 and CDR2: SGHRS and YFSETQ. CDR3 region: CASSKTGGSTDTQYF. CDR3 coding DNA: TGCGCCAGCAGCAAGACAGGGGGGAGCACAGATACGCAGTATTTT.

This chain uses TRBV5-6 with TRBJ1-6; D may be TRBD1 (6 bases). The germline gives CDR1 SGHDT, CDR2 YYEEEE. V lost 0 bases and J lost 6, with 10 bases in between. The CDR3 covers 15 residues. CDR3 DNA: TGTGCCAGCAGCTTGGACAGGGAGTTTAATTCACCCCTCCACTTT. Amino acid sequence: CASSLDREFNSPLHF.

The chain combines TRBV27 with TRBJ2-7, with D possibly being TRBD1 or TRBD2 (5 bases each). The CDR3 is made up of 16 amino acids. Germline V gene lookup returns CDR1 MNHEY and CDR2 SMNVEV (reference sequence). V was clipped by 5 bases and J by 0 bases, with 17 bases between them. CDR3 region: CASSPSVGPTSYEQYF. DNA of the CDR3: TGTGCCAGCAGTCCCTCTGTGGGACCGACCTCCTACGAGCAGTACTTC.

The J gene is TRBJ1-3, the V gene TRBV27, with TRBD1 as a possible D gene (5 bases). Germline CDR1 and CDR2: MNHEY and SMNVEV (reference sequence). The CDR3 runs 14 residues. V lost 4 bases and J 0 bases, leaving 7 bases between the germline ends. CDR3 bases: TGTGCCAGCAGTTATAGGGGCTCTGGAAACACCATATATTTT. It specifies CASSYRGSGNTIYF.

V usage is TRBV29-1 and J usage is TRBJ2-2; D is ambiguous. V gave up 4 bases and J gave up 4 bases, with 22 bases separating them. Looked up from germline, CDR1 is SQVTM and CDR2 is ANQGSEA. The CDR3 contains 17 residues. CDR3 sequence reads: CSVVTRAVRGATGELFF. DNA of the CDR3: TGCAGCGTTGTAACCCGTGCAGTGAGAGGAGCCACCGGGGAGCTGTTTTTT.

This chain joins TRBV19 and TRBJ1-4; 8 nucleotides match TRBD1. The V gene's germline CDR1 is LNHDA and CDR2 SQIVND (reference sequence). The length of the CDR3 is 17 residues. With V trimmed by 3 bases and J by 7 bases, 13 bases remained unmatched. The CDR3 DNA is TGTGCCAGTAGTATCCTCGGGACAGGTTCAGCGGGTGAAAAACTGTTTTTT. Translated: CASSILGTGSAGEKLFF.

A single count supports this clone. The rearrangement joins TRBV7-2 to TRBJ2-7; 12 bases match TRBD2. Germline V gene data show CDR1 as SGHTA and CDR2 as FQGNSA. This CDR3 is 16 amino acids long. Losses at the gene ends were 6 bases for V and 4 bases for J; bases not matched to a gene: 10. The CDR3 nucleotides read TGTGCCAGCAGTCCCTTGACTAGCGGGGGAGTGTACGAGCAGTACTTC. It specifies CASSPLTSGGVYEQYF.

This chain joins TRBV10-3 and TRBJ1-1; possibly TRBD1 for D (6 bases). CDR1 and CDR2 from the germline V gene are ENHRY and SYGVKD. This CDR3 spans 14 amino acids. Deletions cut 4 bases from V and 0 bases from J, with 9 bases between. In nucleotides, the CDR3 is TGTGCCATCAGTGGGACAGCTCTGAACACTGAAGCTTTCTTT. Translating gives CAISGTALNTEAFF.

The chain carries TRBV5-5 and TRBJ1-5; D gene uncertain. Germline-derived CDR1 and CDR2 are SGHKS and YYEKEE (reference sequence). The CDR3 has 14 residues. Between the trimmed V and J ends, which lost 2 bases and 7 bases, there was a span of 13 bases. The CDR3 reads CASSFWGLGQPQHF. In DNA form, the CDR3 reads TGTGCCAGCAGCTTTTGGGGATTAGGCCAGCCCCAGCATTTT.

The chain is built from TRBV10-3 and TRBJ2-5, with D possibly being TRBD2 (5 bases). Germline V gene sequence: CDR1 ENHRY, CDR2 SYGVKD. V was clipped by 3 bases and J by 8 bases, with 13 bases between them. The CDR3 has 13 amino acids. The CDR3 sequence: CAISELGPSTQYF. CDR3 DNA sequence: TGTGCCATCAGTGAACTAGGGCCCTCCACCCAGTACTTC.

The J gene is TRBJ1-1, the V gene TRBV27; D gene uncertain. The CDR3 runs 13 residues. CDR1 is MNHEY, CDR2 SMNVEV, per germline (reference sequence). V dropped 3 bases and J dropped 1 base, with 6 bases sitting between them. CDR3 DNA sequence: TGTGCCAGCAGTTTTGTGAGGAACACTGAAGCTTTCTTT. Its protein is CASSFVRNTEAFF.

This clone was observed a handful of times. The V gene is TRBV6-6, the J gene TRBJ2-3; no clear D. The germline V gene has CDR1 MNHNY and CDR2 SVGAGI (reference sequence). This CDR3 spans 16 amino acids. V lost 0 bases to trimming and J lost 0 bases, with 10 bases between them. CDR3 in amino acids: CASSYSSGPSTDTQYF. The CDR3 nucleotides are TGTGCCAGCAGTTACTCGTCGGGCCCTAGCACAGATACGCAGTATTTT.

The genes are TRBV7-6 and TRBJ1-2; no reliable D call. Trimming pared 1 base from V and 6 bases from J, leaving 12 bases between. Germline V CDR1 and CDR2: SGHVS, FNYEAQ. The length of the CDR3 is 14 residues. The CDR3 coding sequence is TGTGCCAGCAGCTTAGGCGAGGGAGGCGATGGCTACACCTTC. Translating it yields CASSLGEGGDGYTF.

The chain uses TRBV4-3 and TRBJ2-1; TRBD2 aligns across 7 bases. V lost 2 bases to trimming and J lost 4 bases; unmatched junction nucleotides: 5. The germline V gene encodes CDR1 LGHNA and CDR2 YSLEER. This CDR3 comprises 15 residues. Here the CDR3 DNA reads TGCGCCAGCAGCCAACTCACCGGGGGGTACAATGAGCAGTTCTTC. Translated: CASSQLTGGYNEQFF.

This clone was recorded once. The chain couples TRBV4-1 to TRBJ1-3; no clear D. Trimming cost V 3 bases and J 0 bases, with 15 bases left between them. The CDR3 length is 17 residues. Germline CDR1 reads MGHRA; CDR2 reads YSYEKL. CDR3: CASSHPSGRGSGNTIYF. In DNA, the CDR3 is TGCGCCAGCAGCCACCCCTCAGGACGCGGCTCTGGAAACACCATATATTTT.

The chain links TRBV9 to TRBJ1-1; maybe TRBD1 (6 bases). The germline gives CDR1 SGDLS, CDR2 YYNGEE. CDR3 length: 14 residues. Trimming removed 2 bases at V and 5 bases at J, with 13 bases between. CDR3 DNA sequence: TGTGCCAGCAGCGTTTACAGGGTCCTGACTGAAGCTTTCTTT. Protein sequence: CASSVYRVLTEAFF.

J is TRBJ1-6 and V is TRBV4-3; the D is unclear. Germline lookup yields CDR1 LGHNA and CDR2 YSLEER. The CDR3 runs 15 residues. The germline V and J ends were trimmed by 4 bases and 6 bases, with 13 bases remaining between them. CDR3 loop: CASSLGRGFNSPLHF. Here the CDR3 DNA reads TGCGCCAGCAGCCTCGGGAGAGGGTTTAATTCACCCCTCCACTTT.

The chain joins TRBV6-1 to TRBJ1-6, with 9 bases that match TRBD1. This CDR3 has 18 residues. Germline V gene lookup returns CDR1 MNHNS and CDR2 SASEGT. V was clipped by 4 bases and J by 8 bases; unmatched bases: 15. CDR3 sequence: CASSVIGQGRVGDSPLHF. The CDR3 DNA follows: TGTGCCAGCAGTGTCATTGGACAGGGGCGGGTGGGGGATTCACCCCTCCACTTT.

The genes are TRBV6-5 and TRBJ1-3, with D maybe TRBD1 (5 bases). The CDR3 is made up of 15 amino acids. V was pared by 6 bases and J by 0 bases, with 12 bases between. In germline, CDR1 is MNHEY, CDR2 SVGAGI. The CDR3 DNA reads TGTGCCAGCAGCTCCACGACAGACTCTGGAAACACCATATATTTT. Translating it yields CASSSTTDSGNTIYF.

This clone appeared once. The chain couples TRBV5-6 to TRBJ1-1; D ambiguous. CDR1 is SGHDT, CDR2 YYEEEE, per germline. CDR3 size: 16 residues. The V end was cut by 4 bases, the J end by 2 bases, with 18 bases between. CDR3 sequence reads: CASSLLIGNFNTEAFF. As DNA, the CDR3 is TGTGCCAGCAGCCTGTTGATCGGGAATTTTAACACTGAAGCTTTCTTT.

The rearrangement joins TRBV5-6 to TRBJ1-2; D not resolved. This CDR3 contains 13 residues. Trimming pared 0 bases from V and 0 bases from J, leaving 3 bases between. Germline V lookup: CDR1 SGHDT, CDR2 YYEEEE. The CDR3 here is CASSLGTNYGYTF. DNA of the CDR3: TGTGCCAGCAGCTTGGGCACTAACTATGGCTACACCTTC.